This T cell receptor (beta chain) originates from a study of T cells in Graves' hyperthyroidism and ophthalmopathy (dated by TCRdb to between 2018 and 2021). Study-wide context: Peripheral blood was sampled at the time of initial diagnosis, prior to any treatment. TCR V-J signatures able to tell the groups apart were searched for in a discovery cohort of 90 to 100 patients, of whom 43 had Graves' ophthalmopathy and roughly 57 had stable Graves' hyperthyroidism. An independent validation cohort of 18 to 20 hyperthyroidism patients and 17 patients who later progressed to ophthalmopathy tested prospective prediction of ophthalmopathy. The 95 to 100 discovery patients were randomly divided into training and test sets at a 7:3 ratio. Thyroid tissue and blood T-cell repertoires from more than 5 Graves' hyperthyroidism patients were also compared in the study. After blood sampling, hyperthyroidism patients were treated with methimazole at a starting dose of 30 mg daily, and ophthalmopathy patients were treated with high-dose intravenous methylprednisolone. TCR Vbeta CDR3 sequencing of 140 or so peripheral blood samples (over 40 ophthalmopathy, 75 or so hyperthyroidism and some 17 progressor patients) is reported in the paper. What the study reported, not specific to this receptor: No statistical method was used to set the sample size in advance, and investigators knew the group allocation. Most expanded thyroid clonotypes (frequency above 0.001) were also detected in blood, suggesting blood repertoires may reflect thyroid immune responses. A model built on a 13 V-J signature distinguished ophthalmopathy from stable hyperthyroidism, reaching 87.88% sensitivity and about 81% specificity in cross-validation and 80%/75% in testing. In validation, progression to ophthalmopathy was predicted by the model with 70.59% sensitivity and roughly 76% specificity, a median of approximately 6.5 months before onset.

This clonotype was found many times. No antigen is known for it. No clone much larger than this one lies a single base away; base qualities are absent. Amplification of TCR beta CDR3 regions was carried out from RNA transcripts. For the first round of RT-PCR on the TCR CDR3, the HTBI primer set was used together with the Qiagen OneStep RT-PCR kit. A second multiplex PCR round built the libraries, followed by size selection and purification. Libraries were sequenced paired-end with 100 bp reads on an Illumina HiSeq2000. In the authors' own workflow: SOAPnuke was used to process the raw data, throwing out any read that contained adapters or uncalled bases, had a mean Phred below 15, or lacked an exact constant-primer or identifier match. COPE v1.2.5 was used to merge high-quality paired reads, and clonotypes were defined as unique nucleotide sequences. Clonotypes were aligned to IMGT TRBV, TRBD and TRBJ reference segments using MiTCR v1.1. The analysis was restricted to V-J combinations with a frequency above 0.0001, which together covered about 99% of the repertoires. A TCS score was defined as the ratio between F50 (clonal expansion) and ExV (chaos), using BLOSUM62-based TCRdist between CDR3 peptides within each V-J. Welch's t-statistics and random forest reduced just over 500 V-J features to roughly 13, which were used in a naive Bayes classifier (R e1071). The raw public reads went through TCRdb reprocessing: fastp at Q25, MiXCR clone calling, in-frame beta chains kept. Rows merge per CDR3 protein into single entries with the most common DNA and genes. These V and J calls originate from TCRdb's pipeline instead of the authors' own analysis. The sample contains about 600,000 distinct CDR3 sequences, more than 13% of them found a single time. Over 6% of the sample belongs to the ten largest clones.

In the ophthalmopathy patients, disease was moderately to severely active, with a Clinical Activity Score of 3 or more, a NOSPECS grade of 4 or more, and a duration of less than 3 months. Any patient with an uncontrolled infection, another autoimmune disease, pregnancy or lactation was excluded. Diagnoses were established on the basis of clinical symptoms, serum thyroxine and TRAb, thyroid ultrasound, and orbital computed tomography. PBMCs were isolated from roughly 10 ml of fresh peripheral blood by Ficoll-Paque density gradient centrifugation. Total RNA was extracted with Trizol reagent, and quality was checked on an Agilent 2100 Bioanalyzer. Sequencing was carried out using blood. This TCR was sampled from a woman younger than 30 with Graves' ophthalmopathy.

The DNA sequence is TGTGCCAGCAGCTTTTATAGGAGCAATCAGCCCCAGCATTTT. This sequence encodes CASSFYRSNQPQHF. The chain uses TRBV7-8 and TRBJ1-5, with an unclear D gene assignment. As encoded in the germline V gene, CDR1 is SGHVS while CDR2 is FQNEAQ. Trimming removed 3 bases from V and 1 base from J, leaving 7 bases between the germline ends. From cysteine to phenylalanine, the CDR3 is 14 amino acids long. The DNA shown is the 42-base CDR3, in frame from base 1.